Listed below are T cell receptor beta chains from one sample, sequenced in a study of technical replicates of blood from a handful of donors. Clones were sequenced by immunoSEQ multiplex PCR, and TCRdb holds only the in-frame ones, with some missing. The table lists roughly 68,000 clones, approximately 91% of them singletons. Sequenced input: PBMCs. These receptors all come from a human donor in good health. Some clones in this sample may be carry-over from other donors' samples. CDR3s include the opening cysteine and the closing phenylalanine or tryptophan. Each record gives: V gene, D gene, J gene, CDR3 protein, CDR3 DNA. D genes are given only for firm matches.

TRBV11-2	.	TRBJ1-6	CASSLGAENSPLHF	TGTGCCAGCAGCTTAGGGGCAGAGAATTCACCCCTCCACTTT
TRBV7-3	.	TRBJ2-1	CASSPTRGSYNEQFF	TGTGCCAGCAGCCCAACACGCGGGTCCTACAATGAGCAGTTCTTC
TRBV30	.	TRBJ2-1	CAWSVDGRVLF	TGTGCCTGGAGTGTAGACGGCAGGGTACTCTTC
TRBV5-1	.	TRBJ1-1	CASSFNTVRTEAFF	TGCGCCAGCAGCTTTAATACAGTTCGAACTGAAGCTTTCTTT
TRBV4-3	.	TRBJ1-2	CASSQDLGFGHFLASGYTF	TGCGCCAGCAGCCAAGATTTAGGATTTGGGCATTTTCTCGCCTCGGGCTACACCTTC
TRBV2	.	TRBJ1-4	CASRGRVPNEKLFF	TGTGCCAGCCGAGGCAGGGTACCTAATGAAAAACTGTTTTTT
TRBV2	.	TRBJ1-6	CASSGELRNSPLHF	TGTGCCAGCAGTGGTGAACTTCGGAATTCACCCCTCCACTTT
TRBV6-4	TRBD2	TRBJ2-7	CASSDPQTGGGSYEQYF	TGTGCCAGCAGTGACCCCCAGACCGGGGGGGGTTCCTACGAGCAGTACTTC
TRBV7-2	TRBD2	TRBJ2-3	CASSNGRGGVDTQYF	TGTGCCAGCAGCAATGGCCGGGGGGGGGTGGATACGCAGTATTTT
TRBV6-5	.	TRBJ2-4	CASSHRGGAKNIQYF	TGTGCCAGCAGCCACAGGGGGGGGGCCAAAAACATTCAGTACTTC
TRBV6-1	.	TRBJ1-5	CASRMARVSNQPQHF	TGTGCCAGCAGAATGGCCAGGGTCAGCAATCAGCCCCAGCATTTT
TRBV9	TRBD1	TRBJ2-7	CASSPRWGTGPYEQYF	TGTGCCAGCAGCCCCAGGTGGGGGACAGGGCCCTACGAGCAGTACTTC